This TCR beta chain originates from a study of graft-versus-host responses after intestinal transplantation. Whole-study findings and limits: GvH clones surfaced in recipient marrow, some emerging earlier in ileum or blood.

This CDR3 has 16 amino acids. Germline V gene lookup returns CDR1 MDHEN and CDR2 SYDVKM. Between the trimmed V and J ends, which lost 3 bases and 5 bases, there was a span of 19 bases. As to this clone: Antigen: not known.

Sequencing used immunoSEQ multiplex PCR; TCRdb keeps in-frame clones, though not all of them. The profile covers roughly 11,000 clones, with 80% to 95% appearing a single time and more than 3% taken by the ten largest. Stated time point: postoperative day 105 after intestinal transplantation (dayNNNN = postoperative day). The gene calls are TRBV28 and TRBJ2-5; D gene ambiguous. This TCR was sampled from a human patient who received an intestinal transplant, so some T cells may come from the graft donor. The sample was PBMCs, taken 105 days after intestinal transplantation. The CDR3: CASSFGVWYSWETQYF. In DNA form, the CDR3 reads TGTGCCAGCAGTTTTGGTGTGTGGTACAGTTGGGAGACCCAGTACTTC.